These 15 T cell receptor beta chains share one sample of origin, sequenced in a study of blood T cell repertoires in COVID-19. Using immunoSEQ multiplex PCR, the repertoire was profiled, and TCRdb retains in-frame clones only, with some absent. This table has tens of thousands of clones, approximately 83% appearing once. The sequenced material came from peripheral blood. These receptors came from a man at least 80 years old with COVID-19, enrolled during active disease.

This clone was detected only once. The chain recombines TRBV19 with TRBJ1-1; the D gene is possibly TRBD1 (5 bases). V was shortened by 4 bases and J by 3 bases, with 12 bases between the two germline ends. The CDR3 spans 14 residues. CDR1 is LNHDA and CDR2 is SQIVND in the germline V gene (reference sequence). Written as DNA, the CDR3 is TGTGCCAGTAGTAGAAGGGGATGGGACACTGAAGCTTTCTTT. Its translation: CASSRRGWDTEAFF.

This clone was found once. This sequence joins TRBV4-3 and TRBJ1-3, with 8 nucleotides matching TRBD1. CDR3 length: 19 amino acids. Germline V gives CDR1 LGHNA, CDR2 YSLEER. Trimming at V came to 0 bases and at J to 0 bases, leaving 10 bases not matched to a gene. The CDR3: CASSQDTPGQAYSGNTIYF. Written as DNA, the CDR3 is TGCGCCAGCAGCCAAGATACGCCGGGACAGGCCTACTCTGGAAACACCATATATTTT.

This rearrangement joins TRBV19 to TRBJ1-2, with a tentative D call TRBD1 (5 bases). Deletions cut 9 bases from V and 6 bases from J, with 11 bases between. In germline, CDR1 is LNHDA, CDR2 SQIVND (reference sequence). This CDR3 is built from 11 residues. The CDR3 is CARRWGNGYTF. The CDR3 nucleotides read TGTGCCAGAAGGTGGGGCAATGGCTACACCTTC.

CDR3 amino acids: CASRLRDRNTEAFF. CDR3 sequence (DNA): TGTGCCAGCAGGCTCCGGGACAGGAACACTGAAGCTTTCTTT. The rearrangement joins TRBV27 to TRBJ1-1; 7 bases are a match to TRBD1. V was pared by 6 bases and J by 1 base, with 5 bases of the junction left unmatched. Germline CDR1 and CDR2: MNHEY and SMNVEV (reference sequence). The CDR3 covers 14 residues.

The CDR3 loop reads CASSYSLGTGRGYTF. CDR3 DNA sequence: TGTGCCAGCAGTTACTCACTTGGGACAGGGCGAGGCTACACCTTC. The chain links TRBV6-5 to TRBJ1-2; TRBD1 matches 9 bases. This CDR3 has 15 amino acids. CDR1 and CDR2 from the germline V gene are MNHEY and SVGAGI. V dropped 0 bases and J dropped 8; count of bases not matched to a gene: 7.

This clone was recorded a few times. The CDR3 protein is CASSPDETETGELFF. In DNA, the CDR3 is TGTGCCAGCAGTCCTGACGAGACGGAGACCGGGGAGCTGTTTTTT. The chain carries TRBV6-4 and TRBJ2-2; D ambiguous. The germline gives CDR1 MRHNA, CDR2 SNTAGT. The CDR3 runs to 15 residues. V was shortened by 5 bases and J by 5 bases, with 15 bases between the two germline ends.

V gene TRBV6-2 or TRBV6-3 combines with J gene TRBJ1-1; 7 positions agree with TRBD1. V shed 6 bases, J shed 4 bases, and the junction held 8 bases outside the gene matches. This CDR3 contains 14 residues. CDR1 is MNHEY, CDR2 SVGEGT, per germline. CDR3 region: CASSLRGTGTEAFF. The CDR3 DNA reads as TGTGCCAGCAGCCTCAGGGGGACGGGCACTGAAGCTTTCTTT.

This chain uses TRBV5-1 with TRBJ2-5, with D maybe TRBD1 (6 bases). Germline V gene sequence: CDR1 SGHRS, CDR2 YFSETQ. V was trimmed by 7 bases and J by 1 base, leaving 17 bases between them. The CDR3 has 15 amino acids. The CDR3 DNA sequence: TGCGCCAGCCAAAGGTCCCTAGGGGGCCAAGAGACCCAGTACTTC. It codes for CASQRSLGGQETQYF.

This sequence joins TRBV24-1 and TRBJ2-7; perhaps TRBD2 as D (6 bases). Trimming left V 2 bases short and J 6 bases short, with 7 bases between. This CDR3 contains 12 residues. CDR1 and CDR2 (germline): KGHDR, SFDVKD. CDR3 sequence reads: CATSDYGGEQYF. CDR3 DNA: TGTGCCACCAGTGATTACGGGGGCGAGCAGTACTTC.

The rearrangement links TRBV21-1 to TRBJ1-5; TRBD1, as called in the table, went unchecked against the DNA. TRBV21-1 is annotated as a pseudogene. This CDR3 is 16 amino acids long. Here the CDR3 DNA reads TGTGCCAGCAGCCCCCTAAGGGGACAGGGGGATCAGCCCCAGCATTTT. Protein: CASSPLRGQGDQPQHF.

The J gene is TRBJ1-5, the V gene TRBV7-8, with a tentative D call TRBD1 (6 bases). The ends were cut back, 1 base at V and 0 bases at J, with 16 bases in the middle. Germline V lookup: CDR1 SGHVS, CDR2 FQNEAQ. This CDR3 comprises 18 residues. The CDR3 loop reads CASSLGRNRVDSNQPQHF. The DNA of the CDR3 is TGTGCCAGCAGCTTAGGACGGAACAGGGTAGATAGCAATCAGCCCCAGCATTTT.

A single count supports this clone. The chain uses TRBV4-1 and TRBJ2-1; D is possibly TRBD2 (6 bases). Trimming left V 8 bases short and J 3 bases short, with 14 bases between. CDR1 and CDR2 from the germline V gene are MGHRA and YSYEKL. CDR3 length: 14 residues. The CDR3 nucleotides are TGCGCCAGCTCCCGACTAGAACTCTACAATGAGCAGTTCTTC. It encodes CASSRLELYNEQFF.

The rearrangement links TRBV19 to TRBJ1-2; 8 bases are a match to TRBD1. The V gene end was trimmed by 7 bases and the J gene end by 0 bases; junction bases not matched to a gene: 4. Germline V CDR1 and CDR2: LNHDA, SQIVND (reference sequence). This CDR3 contains 14 residues. The CDR3 loop is CASTPTGANYGYTF. CDR3 sequence (DNA): TGTGCCAGTACTCCGACAGGGGCTAACTATGGCTACACCTTC.

The rearrangement uses TRBV21-1 and TRBJ1-1; the DNA was not compared with TRBD1, the D call given in the table. TRBV21-1 is assigned pseudogene status. This CDR3 is built from 18 residues. Here the CDR3 DNA reads TGTGCCAGCAGAATCCAAAGACCGAACAGGGCGCTGAACACTGAAGCTTTCTTT. This sequence encodes CASRIQRPNRALNTEAFF.

As DNA, the CDR3 is TGTGCCAGCACCCTGAACGGGAAGGGCTACACCTTC. It encodes CASTLNGKGYTF. This chain connects TRBV5-6 to TRBJ1-2; D is uncertain. V lost 6 bases, J lost 8 bases, and 14 bases lay in between. The CDR3 sequence is 12 residues long. In germline, CDR1 is SGHDT, CDR2 YYEEEE.